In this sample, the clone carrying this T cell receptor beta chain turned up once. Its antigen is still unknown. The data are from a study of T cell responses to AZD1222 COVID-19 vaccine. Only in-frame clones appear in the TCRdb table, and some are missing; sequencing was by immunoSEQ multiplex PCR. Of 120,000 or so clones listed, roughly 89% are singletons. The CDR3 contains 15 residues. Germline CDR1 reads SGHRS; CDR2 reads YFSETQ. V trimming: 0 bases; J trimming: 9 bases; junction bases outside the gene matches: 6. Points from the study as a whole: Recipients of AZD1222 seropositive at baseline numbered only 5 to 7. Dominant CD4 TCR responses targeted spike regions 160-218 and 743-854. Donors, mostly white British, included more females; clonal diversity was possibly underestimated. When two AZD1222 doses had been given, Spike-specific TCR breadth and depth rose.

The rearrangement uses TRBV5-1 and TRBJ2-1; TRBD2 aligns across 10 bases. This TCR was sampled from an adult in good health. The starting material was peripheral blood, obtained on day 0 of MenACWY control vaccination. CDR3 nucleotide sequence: TGCGCCAGCAGCTTGGTTCCTAGCGGGAGCGGTGAGCAGTTCTTC. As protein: CASSLVPSGSGEQFF.